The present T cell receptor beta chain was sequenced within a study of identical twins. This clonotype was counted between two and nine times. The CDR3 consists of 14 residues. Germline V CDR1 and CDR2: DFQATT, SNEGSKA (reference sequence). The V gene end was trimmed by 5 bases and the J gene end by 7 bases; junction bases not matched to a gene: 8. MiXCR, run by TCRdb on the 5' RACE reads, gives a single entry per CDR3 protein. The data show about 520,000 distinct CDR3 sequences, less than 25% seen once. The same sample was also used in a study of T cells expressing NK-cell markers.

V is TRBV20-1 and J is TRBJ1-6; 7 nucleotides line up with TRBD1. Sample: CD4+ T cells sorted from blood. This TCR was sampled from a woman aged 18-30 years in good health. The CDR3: CSASPDRANSPLHF. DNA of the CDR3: TGCAGTGCTTCCCCTGACAGGGCCAATTCACCCCTCCACTTT.